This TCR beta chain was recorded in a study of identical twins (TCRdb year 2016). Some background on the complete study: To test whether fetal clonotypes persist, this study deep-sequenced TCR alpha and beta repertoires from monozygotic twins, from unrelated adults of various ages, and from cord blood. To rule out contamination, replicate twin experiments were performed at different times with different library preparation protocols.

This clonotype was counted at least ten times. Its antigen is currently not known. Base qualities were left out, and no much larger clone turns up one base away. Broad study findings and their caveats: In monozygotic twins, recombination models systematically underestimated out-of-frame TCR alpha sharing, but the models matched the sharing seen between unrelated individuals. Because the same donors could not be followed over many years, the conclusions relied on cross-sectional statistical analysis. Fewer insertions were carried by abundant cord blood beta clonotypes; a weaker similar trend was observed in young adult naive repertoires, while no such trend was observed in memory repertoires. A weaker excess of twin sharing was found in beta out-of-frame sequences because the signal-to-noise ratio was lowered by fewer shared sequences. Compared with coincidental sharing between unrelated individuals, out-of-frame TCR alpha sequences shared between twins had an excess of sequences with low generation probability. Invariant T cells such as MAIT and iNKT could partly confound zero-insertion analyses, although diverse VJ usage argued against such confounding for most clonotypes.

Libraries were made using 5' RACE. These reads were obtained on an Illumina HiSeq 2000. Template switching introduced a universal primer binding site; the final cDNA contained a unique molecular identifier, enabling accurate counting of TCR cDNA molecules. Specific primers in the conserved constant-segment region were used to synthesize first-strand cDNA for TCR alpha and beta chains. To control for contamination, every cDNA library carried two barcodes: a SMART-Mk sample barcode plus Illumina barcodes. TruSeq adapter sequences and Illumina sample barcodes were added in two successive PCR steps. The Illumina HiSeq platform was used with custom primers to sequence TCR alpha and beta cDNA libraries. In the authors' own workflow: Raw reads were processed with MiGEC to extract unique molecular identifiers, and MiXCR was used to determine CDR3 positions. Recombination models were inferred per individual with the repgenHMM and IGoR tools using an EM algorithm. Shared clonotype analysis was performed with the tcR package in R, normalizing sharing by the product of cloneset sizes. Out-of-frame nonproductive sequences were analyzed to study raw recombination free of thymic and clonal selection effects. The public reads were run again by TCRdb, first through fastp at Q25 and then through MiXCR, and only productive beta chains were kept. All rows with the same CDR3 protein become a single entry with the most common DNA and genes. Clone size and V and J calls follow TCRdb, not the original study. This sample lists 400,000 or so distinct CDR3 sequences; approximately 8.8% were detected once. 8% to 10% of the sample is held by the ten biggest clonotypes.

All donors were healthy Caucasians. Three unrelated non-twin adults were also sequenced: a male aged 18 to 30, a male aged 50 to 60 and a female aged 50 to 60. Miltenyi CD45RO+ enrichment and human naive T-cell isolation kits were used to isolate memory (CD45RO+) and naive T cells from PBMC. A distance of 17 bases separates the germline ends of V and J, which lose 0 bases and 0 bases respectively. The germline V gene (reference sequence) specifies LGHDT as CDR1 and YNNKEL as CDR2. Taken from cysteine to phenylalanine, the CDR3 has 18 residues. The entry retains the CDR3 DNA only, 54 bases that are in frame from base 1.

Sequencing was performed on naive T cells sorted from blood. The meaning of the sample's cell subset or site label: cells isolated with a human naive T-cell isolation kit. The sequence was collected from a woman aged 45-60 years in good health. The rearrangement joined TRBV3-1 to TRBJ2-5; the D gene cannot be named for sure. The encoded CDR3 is CASSQDITRPGNQETQYF. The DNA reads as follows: TGTGCCAGCAGCCAAGATATCACCAGGCCTGGAAACCAAGAGACCCAGTACTTC.